This record looks at one TCR beta chain sequence and its context. Its target is not known. The sample originates from a study of T cells in Graves' hyperthyroidism and ophthalmopathy. The study, taken as a whole, reports: In the blood, most expanded thyroid clonotypes above 0.001 appeared as well.

From RNA transcripts, TCR beta CDR3 regions were amplified. The study used the HTBI primer set for a first-round RT-PCR of the TCR CDR3. TCRdb redid the calling of the multiplex PCR reads with MiXCR, one entry per CDR3 protein. Of around 400,000 distinct CDR3 sequences listed, over 12% are singletons. Patients affected by ophthalmopathy presented a Clinical Activity Score of at least 3, a NOSPECS grade of at least 4, and disease duration below 3 months. Exclusion followed for patients with uncontrolled infection, other autoimmune disease, pregnancy or lactation. The diagnoses drew upon clinical symptoms, serum thyroxine and TRAb, thyroid ultrasound and orbital computed tomography. This CDR3 contains 16 residues. The V and J ends lost 0 bases and 4 bases, in that order; junction bases with no gene match: 3. CDR1 is MNHEY and CDR2 is SMNVEV in the germline V gene (reference sequence).

The sequenced sample consisted of blood. This receptor was taken from a woman in her fifties or sixties with Graves' ophthalmopathy. This chain joins TRBV27 and TRBJ2-2; TRBD2 agrees at 9 bases. CDR3 residues: CASSLSSSGITGELFF. The DNA of the CDR3 is TGTGCCAGCAGTTTATCTTCTAGCGGGATCACCGGGGAGCTGTTTTTT.